This TCR beta chain emerged from a study of blood T cell repertoires in COVID-19. At the level of the study: The cDNA or gDNA used as material had been derived from T cells, B-cell-depleted T cells, or PBMCs.

This clone was counted only a few times. In germline, CDR1 is MGHRA, CDR2 YSYEKL. Germline trimming cut 0 bases from V and 7 bases from J; bases unmatched to any gene: 17. This CDR3 comprises 19 residues. Sequenced by immunoSEQ multiplex PCR; TCRdb stores in-frame clones only, minus some. In the table there are some 260,000 clones, roughly 84% of which are singletons. Sequencing input: peripheral blood. The receptor's source is a woman between 18 and 29 years old with acute or convalescent COVID-19. The chain employs TRBV4-1 and TRBJ2-1, with TRBD2 matching 8 bases. The CDR3 DNA sequence: TGCGCCAGCAGCCAAGACAACAGACTGACAGCGGGAGCTTGGAATGAGCAGTTCTTC. It codes for CASSQDNRLTAGAWNEQFF.